The present T cell receptor beta chain was sequenced within a study of T-cell reconstitution after alpha-beta-depleted transplantation in children. This clonotype appeared a few times. J gave up 1 base and V 3 bases, and 12 bases lay outside the gene matches. The CDR3 totals 17 residues. CDR1 is DFQATT, CDR2 SNEGSKA, per germline (reference sequence). Unique molecular identifiers were built into the TCRbeta library. TCRdb analysed the PCR reads with MiXCR anew, one entry per CDR3 protein. Among about 200,000 distinct CDR3 sequences listed, roughly 15% were seen once. The sample was PBMCs from the stem cell graft donor, taken from the stem cell graft. The TCR originated in a human donor who donated a stem cell graft to a child with acute lymphoblastic leukemia. This chain uses TRBV20-1 with TRBJ1-5, with 7 positions matching TRBD1. The CDR3 sequence is CSASGLTGDLSNQPQHF. CDR3 DNA: TGCAGTGCTAGCGGTTTAACAGGGGACTTAAGCAATCAGCCCCAGCATTTT.